These 11 T cell receptor beta chains were all obtained from the same sample, sequenced in a study of T-cell reconstitution after alpha-beta-depleted transplantation in children. A TCRbeta library incorporating unique molecular identifiers was prepared. TCRdb re-analysed the PCR reads in MiXCR, keeping a single row per CDR3 protein. The sample lists roughly 100,000 distinct CDR3 sequences, roughly 8.3% occurring once. Sequenced material: PBMCs from the stem cell graft donor, taken from the stem cell graft. The receptors come from a human donor who donated a stem cell graft to a child with congenital amegakaryocytic thrombocytopenia.

This clonotype came up many times. The CDR3 DNA reads as TGCAGTGCTAGAGATGGACAGGGCTATAATTCACCCCTCCACTTT. Protein sequence: CSARDGQGYNSPLHF. The V gene is TRBV20-1, the J gene TRBJ1-6; TRBD1 matches at 8 bases. CDR1 is DFQATT, CDR2 SNEGSKA, per germline (reference sequence). J lost 3 bases, V lost 0 bases, and 1 base had no gene match. This CDR3 has 15 residues.

This clonotype was found many times. This chain links TRBV20-1 with TRBJ2-6; a weak D match, TRBD2 (5 bases). Germline V gives CDR1 DFQATT, CDR2 SNEGSKA (reference sequence). The CDR3 extends over 13 amino acids. The V end was cut by 7 bases, the J end by 1 base, with 8 bases between. The CDR3 DNA reads as TGCAGTGGAGGGCGTTCTGGGGCCAACGTCCTGACTTTC. As protein: CSGGRSGANVLTF.

This clonotype was counted once. The chain recombines TRBV7-6 with TRBJ2-1; 12 bases are a match to TRBD2. This CDR3 has 15 residues. Germline values: CDR1 SGHVS, CDR2 FNYEAQ. With V trimmed by 5 bases and J by 8 bases, 7 bases remained unmatched. The CDR3, as DNA: TGTGCCAGCAGCCCTAGCGGGGGGGTCGGCGATGAGCAGTTCTTC. As protein: CASSPSGGVGDEQFF.

As for this clonotype: Since a much larger clone is just one base distant, this may be a read error. J is TRBJ2-1 and V is TRBV6-1, with D unresolved. Germline loops: CDR1 MNHNS, CDR2 SASEGT. The CDR3 spans 14 residues. CDR3 residues: CASSPTGEMSEHFF. CDR3 DNA sequence: TGTGCCAGCAGTCCGACTGGCGAGATGAGTGAGCACTTCTTC.

This clonotype was observed at least ten times. The V call is TRBV20-1, the J call TRBJ2-1; a possible D gene is TRBD2 (6 bases). Germline loops: CDR1 DFQATT, CDR2 SNEGSKA (reference sequence). With 6 bases removed from V and 3 bases from J, the gap between germline ends came to 15 bases. The CDR3 spans 14 residues. This chain's CDR3 is CSATRDSGYNEQFF. CDR3 DNA sequence: TGCAGTGCGACGCGTGATAGCGGCTACAATGAGCAGTTCTTC.

This clonotype was detected many times. This chain joins TRBV5-1 and TRBJ1-3; D perhaps matches TRBD1 (5 bases). The V gene's germline CDR1 is SGHRS and CDR2 YFSETQ. This CDR3 spans 17 amino acids. V was cut by 0 bases and J by 5 bases, with 18 bases left in between. The chain's CDR3 is CASSLVGLTERRNTIYF. The CDR3 region has the DNA TGCGCCAGCAGCTTGGTGGGACTCACGGAGAGGAGAAACACCATATATTTT.

The table lists this clonotype with many counts. The chain carries TRBV12-3 or TRBV12-4 and TRBJ1-1; 8 bases match TRBD1. The V gene end was trimmed by 5 bases and the J gene end by 11 bases; junction bases not matched to a gene: 10. CDR3 length: 13 amino acids. Written as DNA, the CDR3 is TGTGCCAGCAGTACTGGACAGGGAAATGTGGCTTTCTTT. It codes for CASSTGQGNVAFF.

In this sample, this clonotype turned up many times. This chain joins TRBV6-2 or TRBV6-3 and TRBJ2-1; D might be TRBD2 (6 bases). Deletions cut 2 bases from V and 5 bases from J, with 19 bases between. The CDR3 spans 17 residues. Per germline, CDR1 MNHEY and CDR2 SVGEGT. CDR3 loop: CASSYPPRRGINNEQFF. The CDR3 bases are TGTGCCAGCAGTTACCCTCCGAGGCGCGGGATCAACAATGAGCAGTTCTTC.

The sample holds many counts of this clonotype. The chain joins TRBV20-1 to TRBJ1-1, with a weak D call TRBD1 (6 bases). Trimming left V 2 bases short and J 1 base short, with 14 bases between. CDR1 is DFQATT and CDR2 is SNEGSKA in the germline V gene (reference sequence). The CDR3 totals 15 residues. The CDR3 nucleotides are TGCAGTGCTAGATCCCTCGGGGGCTCGAACACTGAAGCTTTCTTT. Translation gives CSARSLGGSNTEAFF.

Many counts were recorded for this clonotype. The rearrangement links TRBV28 to TRBJ2-7, with 10 bases matching TRBD2. V gave up 3 bases and J gave up 2 bases; unmatched junction bases: 7. Germline-derived CDR1 and CDR2 are MDHEN and SYDVKM. There are 16 residues in the CDR3. CDR3: CASSLTASGGTYEQYF. In DNA, the CDR3 is TGTGCCAGCAGTTTGACGGCTAGCGGGGGAACCTACGAGCAGTACTTC.

This clonotype was recorded many times. J is TRBJ2-7 and V is TRBV7-2; possibly TRBD1 for D (5 bases). Germline V lookup: CDR1 SGHTA, CDR2 FQGNSA. The V gene lost 4 bases and the J gene lost 0 bases, with 19 bases spanning the gap. The length of the CDR3 is 17 residues. The CDR3 nucleotides are TGTGCCAGCAGCTCTAGTATAGGGGCCGCGAGCTCCTACGAGCAGTACTTC. Amino acids: CASSSSIGAASSYEQYF.